One T cell receptor beta chain is described in this entry. This specimen comes from a study of blood T cells in healthy people across ages. With 5 bases removed from V and 2 bases from J, the gap between germline ends came to 11 bases. This CDR3 has 13 amino acids. Per germline, CDR1 DFQATT and CDR2 SNEGSKA (reference sequence). PCR was performed a second time for roughly 7 to 12 cycles using a sample-barcoded 5' primer and a J-beta primer mix. TCRdb processed the 5' RACE reads anew with MiXCR; each CDR3 protein has one entry. The table lists hundreds of thousands of distinct CDR3 sequences, under 45% of them singletons.

Sequencing used blood. The gene calls are TRBV20-1 and TRBJ2-3; a weak D match, TRBD2 (5 bases). The sequence derives from a man in his 60s in good health. The chain's CDR3 is CSASADSTDTQYF. The CDR3 bases are TGCAGTGCTTCAGCGGACTCCACAGATACGCAGTATTTT.